This T cell receptor (beta chain) was recovered during a study of read filtering for tumor transcriptome and immune sequencing. Turning to the study itself: R-ISS stage counts were under 10 for I, 15 to 20 for II, 7 for III. TCR-mapped reads were about 3.5 to 11 million with IR-seq versus 85 to 1273 with RNA-seq.

Molecular barcoded adaptors covering alpha/delta and beta/gamma chains were used on approximately 400 ng RNA. Each CDR3 protein is one row after TCRdb ran MiXCR on the reads. The table has 93,000 or so distinct CDR3 sequences, 20% to 25% seen once. Findings of the study overall: Compared with RNA-seq, IR-seq gave much higher clonotype depth and reliability. The sorted CD138-negative fraction was a mixed bone marrow immune population, not purified T cells.

Germline values: CDR1 SEHNR, CDR2 FQNEAQ (reference sequence). CDR3 size: 13 residues. The ends lost 4 bases at V and 3 bases at J; junction bases unmatched: 0. This clonotype came up a few times. Its antigen is unidentified. The sequencing sample was made of a population of CD138-negative cells sorted from bone marrow. The clonotype originates from a donor at least 40 years old with multiple myeloma. The V call is TRBV7-9, the J call TRBJ2-5; the match to TRBD2 covers 9 bases. The CDR3, as DNA: TGTGCCAGCAGCTCTAGCGGGAAAGAGACCCAGTACTTC. Its protein is CASSSSGKETQYF.